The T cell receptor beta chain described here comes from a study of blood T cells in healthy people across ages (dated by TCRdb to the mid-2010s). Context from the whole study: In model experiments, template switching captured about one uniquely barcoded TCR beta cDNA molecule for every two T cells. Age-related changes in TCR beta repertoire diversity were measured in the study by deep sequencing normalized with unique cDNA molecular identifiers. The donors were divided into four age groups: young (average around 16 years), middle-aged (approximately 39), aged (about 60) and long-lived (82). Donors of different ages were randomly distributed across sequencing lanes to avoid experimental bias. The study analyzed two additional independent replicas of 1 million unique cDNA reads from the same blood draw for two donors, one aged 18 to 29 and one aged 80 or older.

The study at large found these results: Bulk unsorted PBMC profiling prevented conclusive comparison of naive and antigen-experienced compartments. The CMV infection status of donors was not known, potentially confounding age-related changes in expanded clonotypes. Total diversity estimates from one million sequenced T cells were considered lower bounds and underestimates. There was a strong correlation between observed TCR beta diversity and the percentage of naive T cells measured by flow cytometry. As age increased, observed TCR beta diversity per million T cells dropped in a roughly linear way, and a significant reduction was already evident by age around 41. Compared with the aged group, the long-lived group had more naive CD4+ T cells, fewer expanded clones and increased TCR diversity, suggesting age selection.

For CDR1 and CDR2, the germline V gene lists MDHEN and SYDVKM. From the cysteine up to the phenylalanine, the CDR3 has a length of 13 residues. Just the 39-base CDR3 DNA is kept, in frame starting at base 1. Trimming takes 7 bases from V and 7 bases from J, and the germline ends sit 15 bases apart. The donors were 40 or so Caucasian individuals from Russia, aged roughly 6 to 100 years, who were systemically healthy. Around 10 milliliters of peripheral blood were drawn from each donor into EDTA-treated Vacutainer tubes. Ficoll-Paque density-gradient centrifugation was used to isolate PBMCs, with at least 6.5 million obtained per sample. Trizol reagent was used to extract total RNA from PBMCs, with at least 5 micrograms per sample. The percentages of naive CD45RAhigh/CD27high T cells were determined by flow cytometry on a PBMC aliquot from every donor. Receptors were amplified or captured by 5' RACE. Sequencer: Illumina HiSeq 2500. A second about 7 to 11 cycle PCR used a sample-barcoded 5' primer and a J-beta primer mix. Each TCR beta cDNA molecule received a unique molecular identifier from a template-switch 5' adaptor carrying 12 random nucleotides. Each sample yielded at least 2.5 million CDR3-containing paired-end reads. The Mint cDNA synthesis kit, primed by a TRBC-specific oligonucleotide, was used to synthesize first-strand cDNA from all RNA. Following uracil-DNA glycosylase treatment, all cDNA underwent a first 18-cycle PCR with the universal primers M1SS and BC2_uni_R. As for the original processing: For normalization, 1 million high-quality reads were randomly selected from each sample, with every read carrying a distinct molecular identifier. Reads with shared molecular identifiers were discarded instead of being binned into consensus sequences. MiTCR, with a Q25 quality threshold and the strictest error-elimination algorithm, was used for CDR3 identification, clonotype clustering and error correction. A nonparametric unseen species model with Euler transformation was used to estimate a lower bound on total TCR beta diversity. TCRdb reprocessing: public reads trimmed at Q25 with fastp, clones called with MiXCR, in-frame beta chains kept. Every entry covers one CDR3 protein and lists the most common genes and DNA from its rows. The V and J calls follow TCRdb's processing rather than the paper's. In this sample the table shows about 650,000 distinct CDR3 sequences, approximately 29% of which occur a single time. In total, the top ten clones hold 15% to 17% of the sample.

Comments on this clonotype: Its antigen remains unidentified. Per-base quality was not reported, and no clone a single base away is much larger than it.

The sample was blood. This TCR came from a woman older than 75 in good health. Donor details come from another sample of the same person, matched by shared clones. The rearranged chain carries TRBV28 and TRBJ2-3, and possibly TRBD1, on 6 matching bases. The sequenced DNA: TGTGCCAGCACTGTCAGGGGTGAGCATACGCAGTATTTT. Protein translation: CASTVRGEHTQYF.